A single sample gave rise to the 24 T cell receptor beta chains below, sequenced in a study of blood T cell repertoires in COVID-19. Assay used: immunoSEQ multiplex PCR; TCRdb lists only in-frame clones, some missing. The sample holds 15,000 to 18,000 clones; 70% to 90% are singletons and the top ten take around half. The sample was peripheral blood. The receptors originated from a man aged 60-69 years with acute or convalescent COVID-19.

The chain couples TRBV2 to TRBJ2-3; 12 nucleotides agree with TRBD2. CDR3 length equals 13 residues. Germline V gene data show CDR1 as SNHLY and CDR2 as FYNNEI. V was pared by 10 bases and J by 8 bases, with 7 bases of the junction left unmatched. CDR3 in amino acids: CATQGLAGSTQYF. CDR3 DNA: TGTGCCACTCAGGGACTAGCGGGCAGTACGCAGTATTTT.

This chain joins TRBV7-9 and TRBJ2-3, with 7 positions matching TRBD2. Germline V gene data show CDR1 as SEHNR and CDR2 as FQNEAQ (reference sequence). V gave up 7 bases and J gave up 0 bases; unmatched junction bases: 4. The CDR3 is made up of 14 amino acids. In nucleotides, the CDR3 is TGTGCCAGCACCTCGACTAGCAGCACAGATACGCAGTATTTT. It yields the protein CASTSTSSTDTQYF.

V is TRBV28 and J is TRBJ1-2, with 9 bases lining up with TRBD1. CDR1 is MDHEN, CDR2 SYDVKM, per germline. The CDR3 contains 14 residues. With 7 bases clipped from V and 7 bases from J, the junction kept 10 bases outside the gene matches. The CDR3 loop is CASTRDRVVGGYTF. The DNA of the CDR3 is TGTGCCAGCACCCGGGACAGGGTAGTTGGTGGCTACACCTTC.

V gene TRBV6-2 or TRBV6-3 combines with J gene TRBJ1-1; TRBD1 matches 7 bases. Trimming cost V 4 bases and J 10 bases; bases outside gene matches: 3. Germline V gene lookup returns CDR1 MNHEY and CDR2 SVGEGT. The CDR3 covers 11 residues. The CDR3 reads CASSWTGRAFF. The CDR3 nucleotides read TGTGCCAGCAGTTGGACAGGAAGAGCTTTCTTT.

In DNA, the CDR3 is TGTGCCAGCAGCTCGCTGGGAGTAAGTGAAAAACTGTTTTTT. The encoded protein is CASSSLGVSEKLFF. The genes are TRBV7-2 and TRBJ1-4; D remains unclear. Between the trimmed V and J ends, which lost 4 bases and 7 bases, there was a span of 13 bases. Per the germline V gene, CDR1 is SGHTA and CDR2 is FQGNSA. The CDR3 has 14 amino acids.

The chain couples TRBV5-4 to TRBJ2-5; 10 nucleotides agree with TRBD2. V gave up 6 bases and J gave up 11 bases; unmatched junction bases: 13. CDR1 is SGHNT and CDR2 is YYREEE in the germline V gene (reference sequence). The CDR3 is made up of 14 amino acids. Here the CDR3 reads CASTPGGAGGRQYF. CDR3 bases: TGTGCCAGCACCCCCGGCGGAGCGGGAGGGCGGCAGTACTTC. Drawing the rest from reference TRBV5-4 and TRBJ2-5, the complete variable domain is ETGVTQSPTHLIKTRGQQVTLRCSSQSGHNTVSWYQQALGQGPQFIFQYYREEENGRGNFPPRFSGLQFPNYSSELNVNALELDDSALYLCASTPGGAGGRQYFGPGTRLLVL.

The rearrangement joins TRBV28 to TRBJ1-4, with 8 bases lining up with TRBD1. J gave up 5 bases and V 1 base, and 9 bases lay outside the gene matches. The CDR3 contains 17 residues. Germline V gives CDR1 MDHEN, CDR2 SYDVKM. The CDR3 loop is CASSLSWVWTGNEKLFF. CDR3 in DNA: TGTGCCAGCAGTTTATCGTGGGTTTGGACAGGGAATGAAAAACTGTTTTTT.

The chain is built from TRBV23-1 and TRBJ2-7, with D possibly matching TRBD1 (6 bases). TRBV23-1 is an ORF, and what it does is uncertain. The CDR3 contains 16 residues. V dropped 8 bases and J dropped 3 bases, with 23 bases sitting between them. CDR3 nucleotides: TGCGCCAGCCAACCCCCCGGTGCAGGGGCCCTCTACGAGCAGTACTTC. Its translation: CASQPPGAGALYEQYF.

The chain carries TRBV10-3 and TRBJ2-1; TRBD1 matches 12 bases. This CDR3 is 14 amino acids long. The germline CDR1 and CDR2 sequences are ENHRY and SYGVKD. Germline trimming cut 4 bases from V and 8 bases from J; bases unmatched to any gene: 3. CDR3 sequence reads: CAISGDRGLDEQFF. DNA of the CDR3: TGTGCCATCAGTGGGGACAGGGGGCTCGATGAGCAGTTCTTC.

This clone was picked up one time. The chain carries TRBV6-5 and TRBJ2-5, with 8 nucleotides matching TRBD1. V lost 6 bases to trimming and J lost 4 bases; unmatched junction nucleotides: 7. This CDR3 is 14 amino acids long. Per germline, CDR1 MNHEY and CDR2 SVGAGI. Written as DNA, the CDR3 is TGTGCCAGCAGGCGCGACAGGGGTATAGAGACCCAGTACTTC. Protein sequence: CASRRDRGIETQYF.

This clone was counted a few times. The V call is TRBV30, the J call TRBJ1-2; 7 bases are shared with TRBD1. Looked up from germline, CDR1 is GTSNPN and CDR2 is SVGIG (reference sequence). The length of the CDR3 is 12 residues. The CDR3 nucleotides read TGTGCAAATATCCGGGACAGCTGGGGCTACACCTTC. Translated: CANIRDSWGYTF.

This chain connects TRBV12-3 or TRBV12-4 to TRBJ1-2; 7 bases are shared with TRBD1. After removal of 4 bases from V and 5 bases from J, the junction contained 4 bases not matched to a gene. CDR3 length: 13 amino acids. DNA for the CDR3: TGTGCCAGCAGTTCCCAGACAGGGTATGGCTACACCTTC. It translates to CASSSQTGYGYTF.

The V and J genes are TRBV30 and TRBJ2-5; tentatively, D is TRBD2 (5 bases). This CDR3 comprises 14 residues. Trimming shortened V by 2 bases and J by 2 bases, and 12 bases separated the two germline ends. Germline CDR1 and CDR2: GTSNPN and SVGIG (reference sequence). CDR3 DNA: TGTGCCTGGAGTTTCACCTCGGGGCAAGAGACCCAGTACTTC. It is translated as CAWSFTSGQETQYF.

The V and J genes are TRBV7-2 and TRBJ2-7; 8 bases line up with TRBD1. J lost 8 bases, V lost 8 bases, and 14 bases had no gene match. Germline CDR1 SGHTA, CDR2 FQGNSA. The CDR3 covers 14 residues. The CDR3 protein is CASGTGTGPRKQYF. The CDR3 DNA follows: TGTGCCAGCGGAACAGGGACAGGCCCCCGTAAGCAGTACTTC.

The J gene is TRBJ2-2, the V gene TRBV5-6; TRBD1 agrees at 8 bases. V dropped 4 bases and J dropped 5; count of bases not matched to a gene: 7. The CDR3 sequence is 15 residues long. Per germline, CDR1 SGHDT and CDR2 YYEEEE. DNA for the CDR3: TGTGCCAGCAGCATGCAGGGGGCCGGGACCGGGGAGCTGTTTTTT. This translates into CASSMQGAGTGELFF.

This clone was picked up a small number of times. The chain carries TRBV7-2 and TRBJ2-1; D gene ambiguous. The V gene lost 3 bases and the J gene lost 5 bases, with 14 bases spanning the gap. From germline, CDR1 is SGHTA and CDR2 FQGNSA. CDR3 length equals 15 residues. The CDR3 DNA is TGTGCCAGCAGCTTTCTCGGGTCGAACCACAATGAGCAGTTCTTC. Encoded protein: CASSFLGSNHNEQFF.

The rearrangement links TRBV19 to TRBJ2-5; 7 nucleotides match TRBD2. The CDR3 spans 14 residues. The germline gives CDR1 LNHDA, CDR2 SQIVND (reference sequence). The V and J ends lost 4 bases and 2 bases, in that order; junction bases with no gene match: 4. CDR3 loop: CASSTSGRQETQYF. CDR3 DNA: TGTGCCAGTAGTACTTCCGGGAGGCAAGAGACCCAGTACTTC.

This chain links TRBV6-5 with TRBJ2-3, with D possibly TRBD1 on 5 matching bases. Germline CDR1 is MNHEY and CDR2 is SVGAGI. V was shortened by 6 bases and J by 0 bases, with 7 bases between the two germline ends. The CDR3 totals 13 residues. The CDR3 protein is CASSRQSTDTQYF. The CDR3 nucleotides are TGTGCCAGCAGCCGACAGAGCACAGATACGCAGTATTTT.

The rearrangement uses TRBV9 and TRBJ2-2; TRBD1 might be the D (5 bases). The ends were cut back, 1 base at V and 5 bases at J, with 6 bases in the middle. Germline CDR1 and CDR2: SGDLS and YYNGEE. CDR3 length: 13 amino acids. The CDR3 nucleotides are TGTGCCAGCAGCGTACAGGGTACCGGGGAGCTGTTTTTT. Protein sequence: CASSVQGTGELFF.

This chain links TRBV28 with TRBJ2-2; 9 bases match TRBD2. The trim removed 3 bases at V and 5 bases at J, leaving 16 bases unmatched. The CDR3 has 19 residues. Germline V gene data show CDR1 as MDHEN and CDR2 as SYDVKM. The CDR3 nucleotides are TGTGCCAGCAGTTTTGAGCCCCCGTGGAGTGCGGGGGGGACCGGGGAGCTGTTTTTT. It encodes CASSFEPPWSAGGTGELFF.

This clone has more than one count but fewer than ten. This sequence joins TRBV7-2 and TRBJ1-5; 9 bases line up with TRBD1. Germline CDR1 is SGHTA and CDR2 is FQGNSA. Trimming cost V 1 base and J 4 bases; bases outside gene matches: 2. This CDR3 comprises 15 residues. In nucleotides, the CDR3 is TGTGCCAGCAGCTTAGTGGGGACAGGGAATCAGCCCCAGCATTTT. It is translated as CASSLVGTGNQPQHF. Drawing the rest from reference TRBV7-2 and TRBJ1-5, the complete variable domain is GAGVSQSPSNKVTEKGKDVELRCDPISGHTALYWYRQSLGQGLEFLIYFQGNSAPDKSGLPSDRFSAERTGGSVSTLTIQRTQQEDSAVYLCASSLVGTGNQPQHFGDGTRLSIL.

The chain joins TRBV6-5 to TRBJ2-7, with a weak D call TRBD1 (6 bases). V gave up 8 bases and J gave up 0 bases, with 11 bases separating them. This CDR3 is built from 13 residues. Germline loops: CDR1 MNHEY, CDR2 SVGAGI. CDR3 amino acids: CASLRDTSYEQYF. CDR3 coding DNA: TGTGCCAGCCTCCGGGACACCTCCTACGAGCAGTACTTC.

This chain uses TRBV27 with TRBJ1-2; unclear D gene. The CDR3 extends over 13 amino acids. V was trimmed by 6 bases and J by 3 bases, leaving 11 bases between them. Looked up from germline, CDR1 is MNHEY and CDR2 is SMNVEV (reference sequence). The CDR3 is CASSHDTDYGYTF. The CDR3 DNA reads TGTGCCAGCAGCCACGACACCGACTATGGCTACACCTTC.

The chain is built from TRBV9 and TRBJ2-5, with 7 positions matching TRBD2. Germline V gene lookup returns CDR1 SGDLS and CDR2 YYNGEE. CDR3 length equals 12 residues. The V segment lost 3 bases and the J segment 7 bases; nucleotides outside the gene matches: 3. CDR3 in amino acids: CASSGEGGTQYF. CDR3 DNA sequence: TGTGCCAGCAGCGGGGAGGGAGGGACCCAGTACTTC.